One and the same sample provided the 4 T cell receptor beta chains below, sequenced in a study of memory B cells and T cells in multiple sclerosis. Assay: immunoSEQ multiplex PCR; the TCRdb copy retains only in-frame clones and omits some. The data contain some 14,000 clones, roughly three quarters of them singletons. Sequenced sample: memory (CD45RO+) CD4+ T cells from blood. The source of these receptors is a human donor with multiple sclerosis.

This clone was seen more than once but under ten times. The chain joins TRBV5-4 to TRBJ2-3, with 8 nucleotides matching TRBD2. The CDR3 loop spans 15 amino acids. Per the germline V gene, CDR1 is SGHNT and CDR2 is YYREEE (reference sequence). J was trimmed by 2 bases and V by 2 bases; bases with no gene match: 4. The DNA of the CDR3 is TGTGCCAGCAGCTTAGCGGGGGCAATCACAGATACGCAGTATTTT. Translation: CASSLAGAITDTQYF. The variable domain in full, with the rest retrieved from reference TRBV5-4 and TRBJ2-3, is ETGVTQSPTHLIKTRGQQVTLRCSSQSGHNTVSWYQQALGQGPQFIFQYYREEENGRGNFPPRFSGLQFPNYSSELNVNALELDDSALYLCASSLAGAITDTQYFGPGTRLTVL.

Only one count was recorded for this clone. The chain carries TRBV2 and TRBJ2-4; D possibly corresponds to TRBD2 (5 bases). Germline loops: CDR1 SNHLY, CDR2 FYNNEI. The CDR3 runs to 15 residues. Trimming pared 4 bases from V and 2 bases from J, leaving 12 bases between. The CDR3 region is CASSVREVTKNIQYF. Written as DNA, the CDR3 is TGTGCCAGCAGTGTTCGGGAAGTAACCAAAAACATTCAGTACTTC. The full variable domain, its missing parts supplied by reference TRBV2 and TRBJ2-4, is EPEVTQTPSHQVTQMGQEVILRCVPISNHLYFYWYRQILGQKVEFLVSFYNNEISEKSEIFDDQFSVERPDGSNFTLKIRSTKLEDSAMYFCASSVREVTKNIQYFGAGTRLSVL.

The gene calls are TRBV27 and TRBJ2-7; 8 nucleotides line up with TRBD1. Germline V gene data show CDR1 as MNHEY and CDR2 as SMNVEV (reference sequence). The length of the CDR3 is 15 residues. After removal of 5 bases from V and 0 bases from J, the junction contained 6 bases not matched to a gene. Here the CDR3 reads CASSPGGRSSYEQYF. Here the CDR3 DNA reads TGTGCCAGCAGTCCAGGGGGCCGCAGCTCCTACGAGCAGTACTTC.

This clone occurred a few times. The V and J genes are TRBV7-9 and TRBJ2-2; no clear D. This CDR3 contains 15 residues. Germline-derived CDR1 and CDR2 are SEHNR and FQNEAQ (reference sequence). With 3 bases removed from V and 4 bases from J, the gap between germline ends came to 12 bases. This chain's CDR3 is CASSLGVVGTGELFF. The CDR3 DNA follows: TGTGCCAGCAGCTTGGGCGTCGTGGGCACCGGGGAGCTGTTTTTT. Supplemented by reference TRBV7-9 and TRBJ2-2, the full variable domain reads DTGVSQNPRHKITKRGQNVTFRCDPISEHNRLYWYRQTLGQGPEFLTYFQNEAQLEKSRLLSDRFSAERPKGSFSTLEIQRTEQGDSAMYLCASSLGVVGTGELFFGEGSRLTVL.